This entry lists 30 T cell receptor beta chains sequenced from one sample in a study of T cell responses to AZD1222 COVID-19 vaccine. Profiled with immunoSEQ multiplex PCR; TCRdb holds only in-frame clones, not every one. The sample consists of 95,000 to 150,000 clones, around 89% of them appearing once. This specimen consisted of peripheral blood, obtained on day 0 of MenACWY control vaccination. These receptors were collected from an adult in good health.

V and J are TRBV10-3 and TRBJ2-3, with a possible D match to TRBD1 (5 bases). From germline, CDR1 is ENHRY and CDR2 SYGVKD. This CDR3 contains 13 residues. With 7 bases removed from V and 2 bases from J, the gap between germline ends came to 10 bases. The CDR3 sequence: CAITETVTDTQYF. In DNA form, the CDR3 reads TGTGCCATCACCGAGACAGTCACAGATACGCAGTATTTT.

In DNA, the CDR3 is TGTGCCAGTTCGGGGGATAGCAATCAGCCCCAGCATTTT. The encoded protein is CASSGDSNQPQHF. J is TRBJ1-5 and V is TRBV19, with a weak D call TRBD1 (5 bases). The germline V gene has CDR1 LNHDA and CDR2 SQIVND (reference sequence). V dropped 8 bases and J dropped 0 bases, with 8 bases sitting between them. The length of the CDR3 is 13 residues.

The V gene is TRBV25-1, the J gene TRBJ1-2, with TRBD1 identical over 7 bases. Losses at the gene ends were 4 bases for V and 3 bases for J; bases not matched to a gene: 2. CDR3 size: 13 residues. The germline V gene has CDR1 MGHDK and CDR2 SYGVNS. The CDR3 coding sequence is TGTGCCAGCAGTGCCGACAGGGACTATGGCTACACCTTC. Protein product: CASSADRDYGYTF.

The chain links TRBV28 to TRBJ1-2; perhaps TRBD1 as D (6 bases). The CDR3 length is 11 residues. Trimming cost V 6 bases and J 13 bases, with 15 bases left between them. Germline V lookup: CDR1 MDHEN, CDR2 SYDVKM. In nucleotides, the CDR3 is TGTGCCAGCAGCGCACAGGGCCCCTTCACCTTC. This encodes CASSAQGPFTF.

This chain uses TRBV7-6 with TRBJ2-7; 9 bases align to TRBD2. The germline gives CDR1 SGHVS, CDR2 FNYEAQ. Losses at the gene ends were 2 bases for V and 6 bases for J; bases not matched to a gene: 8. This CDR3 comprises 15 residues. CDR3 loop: CASSLLAGGPGEQYF. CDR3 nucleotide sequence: TGTGCCAGCAGCTTATTGGCGGGAGGGCCGGGCGAGCAGTACTTC.

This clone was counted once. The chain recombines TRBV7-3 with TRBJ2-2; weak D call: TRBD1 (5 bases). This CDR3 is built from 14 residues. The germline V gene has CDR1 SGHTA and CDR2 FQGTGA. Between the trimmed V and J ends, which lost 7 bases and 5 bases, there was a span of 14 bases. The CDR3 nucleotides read TGTGCCAGCAAAGGGCAGGGTAAAACCGGGGAGCTGTTTTTT. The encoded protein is CASKGQGKTGELFF.

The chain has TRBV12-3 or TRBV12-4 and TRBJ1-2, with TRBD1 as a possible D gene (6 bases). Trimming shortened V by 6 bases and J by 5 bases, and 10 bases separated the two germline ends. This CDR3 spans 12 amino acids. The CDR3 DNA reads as TGTGCCAGCAGCCGGGGGGCGTATGGCTACACCTTC. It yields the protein CASSRGAYGYTF.

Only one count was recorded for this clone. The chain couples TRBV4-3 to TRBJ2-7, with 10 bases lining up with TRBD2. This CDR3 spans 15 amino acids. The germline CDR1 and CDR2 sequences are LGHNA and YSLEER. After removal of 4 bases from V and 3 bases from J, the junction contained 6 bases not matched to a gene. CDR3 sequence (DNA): TGCGCCAGCAGCCCGGGACTAGCGATCTACTACGAGCAGTACTTC. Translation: CASSPGLAIYYEQYF.

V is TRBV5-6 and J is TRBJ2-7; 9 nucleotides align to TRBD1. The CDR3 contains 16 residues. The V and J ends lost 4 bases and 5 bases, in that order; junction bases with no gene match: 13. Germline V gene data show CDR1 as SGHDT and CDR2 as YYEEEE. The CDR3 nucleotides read TGTGCCAGCAGCCCCGGGACAGGGTATCGACACGACGAGCAGTACTTC. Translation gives CASSPGTGYRHDEQYF.

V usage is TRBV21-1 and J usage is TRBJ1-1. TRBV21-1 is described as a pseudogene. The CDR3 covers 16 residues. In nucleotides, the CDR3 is TGTGCCAGCAGTGGGATCGATGTCGGGGAGAACACTGAAGCTTTCTTT. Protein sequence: CASSGIDVGENTEAFF.

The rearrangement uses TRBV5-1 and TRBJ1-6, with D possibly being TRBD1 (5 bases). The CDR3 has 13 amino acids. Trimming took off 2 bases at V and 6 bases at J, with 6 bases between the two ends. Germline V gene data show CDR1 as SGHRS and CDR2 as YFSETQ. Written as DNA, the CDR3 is TGCGCCAGCAGCTTTGGGGCTAATTCACCCCTCCACTTT. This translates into CASSFGANSPLHF.

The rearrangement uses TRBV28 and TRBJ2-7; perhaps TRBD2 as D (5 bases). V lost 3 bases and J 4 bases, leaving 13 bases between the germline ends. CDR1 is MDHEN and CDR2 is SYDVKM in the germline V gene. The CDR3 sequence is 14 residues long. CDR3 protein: CASSFYNSGYEQYF. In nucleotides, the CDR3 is TGTGCCAGCAGTTTCTACAACTCGGGGTACGAGCAGTACTTC.

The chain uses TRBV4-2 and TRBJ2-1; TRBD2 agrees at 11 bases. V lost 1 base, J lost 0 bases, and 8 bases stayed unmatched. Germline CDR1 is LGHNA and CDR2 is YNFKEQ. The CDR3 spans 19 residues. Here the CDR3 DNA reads TGTGCCAGCAGCCAAGCCCTACTAGCGGGGGTAAGCTCCTACAATGAGCAGTTCTTC. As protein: CASSQALLAGVSSYNEQFF.

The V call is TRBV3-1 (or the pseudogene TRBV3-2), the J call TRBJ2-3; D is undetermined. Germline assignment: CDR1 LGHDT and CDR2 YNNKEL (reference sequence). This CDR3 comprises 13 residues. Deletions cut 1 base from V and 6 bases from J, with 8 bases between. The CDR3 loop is CASSQGAGDTQYF. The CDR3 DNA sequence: TGTGCCAGCAGCCAAGGGGCTGGGGATACGCAGTATTTT.

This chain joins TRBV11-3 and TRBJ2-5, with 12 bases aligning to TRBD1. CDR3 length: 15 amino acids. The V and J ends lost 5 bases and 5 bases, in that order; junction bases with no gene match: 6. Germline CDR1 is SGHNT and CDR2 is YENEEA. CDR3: CASSERDRGPETQYF. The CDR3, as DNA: TGTGCCAGCAGCGAGAGGGACAGGGGGCCGGAGACCCAGTACTTC.

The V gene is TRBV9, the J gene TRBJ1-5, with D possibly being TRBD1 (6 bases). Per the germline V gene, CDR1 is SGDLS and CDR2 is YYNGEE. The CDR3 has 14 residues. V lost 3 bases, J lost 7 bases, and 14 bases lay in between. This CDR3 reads CASSASTGFQPQHF. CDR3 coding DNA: TGTGCCAGCAGCGCTTCTACAGGGTTCCAGCCCCAGCATTTT. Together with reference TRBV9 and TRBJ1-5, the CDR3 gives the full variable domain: DSGVTQTPKHLITATGQRVTLRCSPRSGDLSVYWYQQSLDQGLQFLIQYYNGEERAKGNILERFSAQQFPDLHSELNLSSLELGDSALYFCASSASTGFQPQHFGDGTRLSIL.

CDR3 nucleotide sequence: TGTGCCAGCAGTGCTCAGGGGAGCGACGGGGAGCTGTTTTTT. Its translation: CASSAQGSDGELFF. The chain uses TRBV6-4 and TRBJ2-2, with D tentatively TRBD1 (6 bases). V was trimmed by 4 bases and J by 7 bases, leaving 13 bases between them. The length of the CDR3 is 14 residues. Germline values: CDR1 MRHNA, CDR2 SNTAGT.

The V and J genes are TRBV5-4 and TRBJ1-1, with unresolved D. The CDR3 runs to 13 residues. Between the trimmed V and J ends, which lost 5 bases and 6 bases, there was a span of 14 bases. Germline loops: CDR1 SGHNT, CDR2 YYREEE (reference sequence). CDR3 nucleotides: TGTGCCAGCAGTTCCGACGCTGGCCCTGAAGCTTTCTTT. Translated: CASSSDAGPEAFF. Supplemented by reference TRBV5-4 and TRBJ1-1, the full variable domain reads ETGVTQSPTHLIKTRGQQVTLRCSSQSGHNTVSWYQQALGQGPQFIFQYYREEENGRGNFPPRFSGLQFPNYSSELNVNALELDDSALYLCASSSDAGPEAFFGQGTRLTVV.

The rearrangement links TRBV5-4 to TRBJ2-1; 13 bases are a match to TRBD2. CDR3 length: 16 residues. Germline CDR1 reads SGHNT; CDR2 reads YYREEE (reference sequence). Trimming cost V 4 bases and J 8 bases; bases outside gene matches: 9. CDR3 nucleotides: TGTGCCAGCAGCCTCAGACTAGCGGGAGGTTTGGATGAGCAGTTCTTC. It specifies CASSLRLAGGLDEQFF. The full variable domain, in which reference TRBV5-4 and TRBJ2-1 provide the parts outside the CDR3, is ETGVTQSPTHLIKTRGQQVTLRCSSQSGHNTVSWYQQALGQGPQFIFQYYREEENGRGNFPPRFSGLQFPNYSSELNVNALELDDSALYLCASSLRLAGGLDEQFFGPGTRLTVL.

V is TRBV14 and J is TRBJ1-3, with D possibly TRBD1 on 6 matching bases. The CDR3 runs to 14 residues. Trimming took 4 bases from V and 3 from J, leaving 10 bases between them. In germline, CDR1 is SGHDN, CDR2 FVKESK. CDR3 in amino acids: CASSLGGLGNTIYF. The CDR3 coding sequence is TGTGCCAGCAGCCTCGGGGGGCTTGGAAACACCATATATTTT.

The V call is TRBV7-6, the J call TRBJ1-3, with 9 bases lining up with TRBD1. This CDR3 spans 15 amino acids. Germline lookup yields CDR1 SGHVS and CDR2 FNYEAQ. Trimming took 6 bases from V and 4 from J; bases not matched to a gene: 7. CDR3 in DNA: TGTGCCAGCAGACTGACAGGGGGACAAGGAAACACCATATATTTT. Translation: CASRLTGGQGNTIYF.

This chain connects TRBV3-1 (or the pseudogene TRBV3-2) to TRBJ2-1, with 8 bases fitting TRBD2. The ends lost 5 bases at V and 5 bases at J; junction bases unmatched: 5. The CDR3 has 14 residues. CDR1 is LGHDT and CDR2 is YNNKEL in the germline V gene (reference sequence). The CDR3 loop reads CASSSLAGHNEQFF. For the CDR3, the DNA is TGTGCCAGCAGCTCGCTAGCGGGTCACAATGAGCAGTTCTTC.

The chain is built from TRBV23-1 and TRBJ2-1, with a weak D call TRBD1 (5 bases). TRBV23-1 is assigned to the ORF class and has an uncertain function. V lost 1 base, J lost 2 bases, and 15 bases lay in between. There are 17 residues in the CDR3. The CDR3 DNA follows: TGCGCCAGCAGTCAATTCAAACAGGTTTTAGCCTACAATGAGCAGTTCTTC. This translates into CASSQFKQVLAYNEQFF.

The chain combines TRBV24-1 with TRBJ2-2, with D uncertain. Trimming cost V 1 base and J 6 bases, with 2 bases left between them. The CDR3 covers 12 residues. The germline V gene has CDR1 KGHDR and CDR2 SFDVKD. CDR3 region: CATSDLSGELFF. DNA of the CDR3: TGTGCCACCAGTGATTTATCCGGGGAGCTGTTTTTT.

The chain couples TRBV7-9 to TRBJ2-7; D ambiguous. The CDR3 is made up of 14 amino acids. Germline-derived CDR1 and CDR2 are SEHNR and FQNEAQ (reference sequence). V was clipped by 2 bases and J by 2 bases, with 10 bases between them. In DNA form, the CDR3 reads TGTGCCAGCAGCTTACAGGAACGAACCTACGAGCAGTACTTC. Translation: CASSLQERTYEQYF.

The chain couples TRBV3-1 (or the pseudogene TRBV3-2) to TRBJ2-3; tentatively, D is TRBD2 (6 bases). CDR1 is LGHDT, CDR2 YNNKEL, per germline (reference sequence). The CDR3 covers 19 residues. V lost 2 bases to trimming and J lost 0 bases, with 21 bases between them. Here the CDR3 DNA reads TGTGCCAGCAGCCAAAGCGTCTCGGGCCTAGCGCCCAGCACAGATACGCAGTATTTT. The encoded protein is CASSQSVSGLAPSTDTQYF.

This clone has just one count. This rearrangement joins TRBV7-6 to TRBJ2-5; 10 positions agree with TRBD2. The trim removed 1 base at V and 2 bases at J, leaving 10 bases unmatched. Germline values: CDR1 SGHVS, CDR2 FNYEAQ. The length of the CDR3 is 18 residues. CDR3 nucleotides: TGTGCCAGCAGCTTAGGAGGAGTACTAGCGGGACAGCAAGAGACCCAGTACTTC. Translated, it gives CASSLGGVLAGQQETQYF. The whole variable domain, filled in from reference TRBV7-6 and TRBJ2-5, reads GAGVSQSPRYKVTKRGQDVALRCDPISGHVSLYWYRQALGQGPEFLTYFNYEAQQDKSGLPNDRFSAERPEGSISTLTIQRTEQRDSAMYRCASSLGGVLAGQQETQYFGPGTRLLVL.

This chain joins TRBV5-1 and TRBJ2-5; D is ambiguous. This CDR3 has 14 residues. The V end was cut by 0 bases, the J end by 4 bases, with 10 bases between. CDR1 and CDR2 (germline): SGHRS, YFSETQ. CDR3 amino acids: CASSLGQSGETQYF. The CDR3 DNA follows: TGCGCCAGCAGCTTGGGGCAGTCGGGAGAGACCCAGTACTTC.

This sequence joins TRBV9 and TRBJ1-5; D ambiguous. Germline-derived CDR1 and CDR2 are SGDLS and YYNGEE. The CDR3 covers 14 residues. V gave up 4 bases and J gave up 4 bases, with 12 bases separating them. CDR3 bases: TGTGCCAGCAGCTCTGGGTACGGAAATCAGCCCCAGCATTTT. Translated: CASSSGYGNQPQHF.

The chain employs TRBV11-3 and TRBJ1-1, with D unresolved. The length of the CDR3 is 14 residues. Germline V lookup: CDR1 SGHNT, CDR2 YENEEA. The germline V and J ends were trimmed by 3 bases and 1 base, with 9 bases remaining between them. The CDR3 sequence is CASSFRRSNTEAFF. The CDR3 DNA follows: TGTGCCAGCAGCTTTCGACGGTCGAACACTGAAGCTTTCTTT.